This entry lists 25 T cell receptor beta chains sequenced from one sample in a study of shared clonotypes between healthy human individuals. Only in-frame clones appear in the TCRdb table, and some are missing; sequencing was by immunoSEQ multiplex PCR. The sample records approximately 2.5 million clones, over 85% being singletons. The specimen was naive CD4+ T cells from PBMCs. Subset specified: CD45RA+ positively selected. The receptors were gathered from a man younger than 35 in good health. Some clones in this sample may be carry-over from other donors' samples.

With respect to this clone: The sample holds other DNA sequences that translate to the same CDR3. The J gene is TRBJ2-3, the V gene TRBV2; D unresolved. V was shortened by 3 bases and J by 4 bases, with 5 bases between the two germline ends. CDR3 length equals 12 residues. The germline V gene encodes CDR1 SNHLY and CDR2 FYNNEI. CDR3 nucleotide sequence: TGTGCCAGCAGTGACCCTGCAGATACGCAGTATTTT. Protein sequence: CASSDPADTQYF.

This rearrangement joins TRBV28 to TRBJ2-7; tentatively, D is TRBD1 or TRBD2 (5 bases each). The CDR3 loop spans 14 amino acids. V was trimmed by 4 bases and J by 2 bases, leaving 12 bases between them. Germline lookup yields CDR1 MDHEN and CDR2 SYDVKM. DNA of the CDR3: TGTGCCAGCAGTTCTGGGACGGAGCCCTACGAGCAGTACTTC. Translated, it gives CASSSGTEPYEQYF.

The CDR3 DNA is TGTGCCAGCAGTTTAGCGAGAATTGGATCCTACGAGCAGTACTTC. Amino acid sequence: CASSLARIGSYEQYF. The chain employs TRBV28 and TRBJ2-7; D is unresolved. Germline V CDR1 and CDR2: MDHEN, SYDVKM. Trimming stripped 2 bases from V and 1 base from J, with 12 bases between. The CDR3 consists of 15 residues.

The chain couples TRBV7-9 to TRBJ1-5; 8 bases fit TRBD1. Germline CDR1 is SEHNR and CDR2 is FQNEAQ (reference sequence). V gave up 2 bases and J gave up 8 bases; unmatched junction bases: 8. The CDR3 has 15 amino acids. The CDR3 nucleotides are TGTGCCAGCAGCTTATCATTGACAGGGGATGAGCCCCAGCATTTT. Translated, it gives CASSLSLTGDEPQHF.

The genes are TRBV7-3 and TRBJ2-6, with TRBD1 identical over 8 bases. Germline lookup yields CDR1 SGHTA and CDR2 FQGTGA. This CDR3 has 15 amino acids. The V segment lost 8 bases and the J segment 4 bases; nucleotides outside the gene matches: 7. The CDR3 protein is CASAPGGAGANVLTF. CDR3 nucleotide sequence: TGTGCCAGCGCCCCAGGGGGCGCCGGGGCCAACGTCCTGACTTTC. The complete variable domain, with remaining parts taken from reference TRBV7-3 and TRBJ2-6, reads GAGVSQTPSNKVTEKGKYVELRCDPISGHTALYWYRQSLGQGPEFLIYFQGTGAADDSGLPNDRFFAVRPEGSVSTLKIQRTERGDSAVYLCASAPGGAGANVLTFGAGSRLTVL.

This chain links TRBV11-2 with TRBJ1-5; TRBD1 might be the D (5 bases). The CDR3 has 15 residues. In germline, CDR1 is SGHAT, CDR2 FQNNGV. Deletions cut 1 base from V and 5 bases from J, with 12 bases between. The CDR3 spells CASSLGMGVDQPQHF. CDR3 bases: TGTGCCAGCAGCTTAGGGATGGGGGTTGATCAGCCCCAGCATTTT.

This rearrangement joins TRBV14 to TRBJ2-5; TRBD2 is a possible D gene (6 bases). Trimming stripped 5 bases from V and 2 bases from J, with 9 bases between. Per the germline V gene, CDR1 is SGHDN and CDR2 is FVKESK. The CDR3 is made up of 13 amino acids. The CDR3 bases are TGTGCCAGCAGCGCCGGACTACAAGAGACCCAGTACTTC. Translated: CASSAGLQETQYF.

The chain carries TRBV29-1 and TRBJ1-1; 7 positions match TRBD1. Trimming at V came to 7 bases and at J to 3 bases, leaving 14 bases not matched to a gene. The CDR3 extends over 15 amino acids. Looked up from germline, CDR1 is SQVTM and CDR2 is ANQGSEA. Written as DNA, the CDR3 is TGCAGCGGCGTGAACAGGGGAGGGGGTTACACTGAAGCTTTCTTT. Translating it yields CSGVNRGGGYTEAFF.

The chain carries TRBV25-1 and TRBJ1-4, with TRBD1 matching 9 bases. This CDR3 region has 15 residues. Germline V CDR1 and CDR2: MGHDK, SYGVNS. V was clipped by 8 bases and J by 7 bases; unmatched bases: 11. The DNA of the CDR3 is TGTGCCAGCCCGAGGGGGGGGACAGGGAGTGAAAAACTGTTTTTT. Its protein product is CASPRGGTGSEKLFF.

The chain carries TRBV7-2 and TRBJ1-4; 11 bases fit TRBD1. Germline loops: CDR1 SGHTA, CDR2 FQGNSA. The CDR3 loop spans 17 amino acids. V trimming: 5 bases; J trimming: 5 bases; junction bases outside the gene matches: 10. CDR3 sequence: CASSPRTGGGGNEKLFF. CDR3 DNA: TGTGCCAGCAGCCCGCGGACAGGGGGCGGGGGAAATGAAAAACTGTTTTTT.

The chain is built from TRBV6-5 and TRBJ2-2, with D unresolved. The CDR3 consists of 14 residues. Trimming took off 6 bases at V and 1 base at J, with 9 bases between the two ends. Germline V gene lookup returns CDR1 MNHEY and CDR2 SVGAGI. The CDR3 spells CASSLNMNTGELFF. The CDR3 nucleotides are TGTGCCAGCAGCCTCAATATGAACACCGGGGAGCTGTTTTTT.

The V gene is TRBV5-1, the J gene TRBJ2-7, with a tentative D call TRBD2 (6 bases). V lost 3 bases, J lost 4 bases, and 14 bases lay in between. Germline V gives CDR1 SGHRS, CDR2 YFSETQ. CDR3 length equals 14 residues. CDR3 residues: CASSSYGTAYEQYF. The CDR3 nucleotides read TGCGCCAGCAGCTCATACGGGACTGCTTACGAGCAGTACTTC.

V and J are TRBV15 and TRBJ2-5; D is unclear. Trimming stripped 5 bases from V and 5 bases from J, with 27 bases between. The germline gives CDR1 LNHNV, CDR2 YYDKDF (reference sequence). The CDR3 is 18 amino acids. The CDR3 loop reads CATSGIPSSRVSTETQYF. The DNA of the CDR3 is TGTGCCACCAGCGGGATCCCCTCAAGTCGAGTTAGTACTGAGACCCAGTACTTC.

The V and J genes are TRBV7-9 and TRBJ2-3; no firm D call. Trimming removed 1 base from V and 5 bases from J, with 10 bases in between. The CDR3 has 14 residues. In germline, CDR1 is SEHNR, CDR2 FQNEAQ (reference sequence). CDR3: CASSLEGWGDTQYF. The CDR3 coding sequence is TGTGCCAGCAGCTTAGAGGGTTGGGGAGATACGCAGTATTTT.

This rearrangement joins TRBV6-5 to TRBJ2-5; D may be TRBD1 or TRBD2 (6 bases each). Germline CDR1 MNHEY, CDR2 SVGAGI. The V end lost 5 bases, the J end lost 2 bases, and 12 bases lay between the germline ends. The CDR3 contains 14 residues. The CDR3 spells CASSRGAVQETQYF. Here the CDR3 DNA reads TGTGCCAGCAGTAGGGGGGCGGTACAAGAGACCCAGTACTTC.

The chain joins TRBV5-1 to TRBJ1-1; D unclear. The CDR3 contains 14 residues. Trimming stripped 3 bases from V and 4 bases from J, with 13 bases between. CDR1 is SGHRS, CDR2 YFSETQ, per germline. In DNA, the CDR3 is TGCGCCAGCAGCTCGGACGGCGACGGCACTGAAGCTTTCTTT. Protein sequence: CASSSDGDGTEAFF.

The chain joins TRBV5-1 to TRBJ1-4; 9 bases fit TRBD1. The CDR3 sequence is 15 residues long. After removal of 4 bases from V and 8 bases from J, the junction contained 9 bases not matched to a gene. The V gene's germline CDR1 is SGHRS and CDR2 YFSETQ. This chain's CDR3 is CASSDPQGATEKLFF. The CDR3 bases are TGCGCCAGCAGCGACCCACAGGGGGCGACGGAAAAACTGTTTTTT.

DNA for the CDR3: TGTGCCAGCAGCGAGACGAGGGGCGGGTACGAGCAGTACTTC. Translated: CASSETRGGYEQYF. The V call is TRBV7-2, the J call TRBJ2-7; D is possibly TRBD1 or TRBD2 (5 bases each). In germline, CDR1 is SGHTA, CDR2 FQGNSA. The V end was cut by 5 bases, the J end by 4 bases, with 15 bases between. The CDR3 spans 14 residues.

The chain recombines TRBV6-6 with TRBJ2-1, with 13 bases fitting TRBD2. Germline values: CDR1 MNHNY, CDR2 SVGAGI (reference sequence). V lost 5 bases to trimming and J lost 9 bases; unmatched junction nucleotides: 10. The CDR3 is 16 residues long. As DNA, the CDR3 is TGTGCCAGCAGTCCGAGGACTAGCGGGAGCCACAGTGAGCAGTTCTTC. Protein: CASSPRTSGSHSEQFF.

The CDR3: CASSPPPKGWGYEQYF. The CDR3, as DNA: TGCGCCAGCAGTCCCCCCCCCAAGGGCTGGGGATACGAGCAGTACTTC. The V call is TRBV23-1, the J call TRBJ2-7; D gene uncertain. TRBV23-1 is identified as an open reading frame with a role that is uncertain. Trimming cost V 4 bases and J 4 bases, with 20 bases left between them. This CDR3 is built from 16 residues.

This clone came up once. The rearrangement links TRBV9 to TRBJ2-2; TRBD2 agrees at 10 bases. The germline V gene encodes CDR1 SGDLS and CDR2 YYNGEE. The CDR3 has 14 amino acids. V was pared by 5 bases and J by 3 bases, with 1 base of the junction left unmatched. This CDR3 reads CASRLAGHTGELFF. CDR3 DNA sequence: TGTGCCAGCAGACTAGCGGGACACACCGGGGAGCTGTTTTTT.

The chain is built from TRBV9 and TRBJ2-3; 10 positions match TRBD1. The V gene's germline CDR1 is SGDLS and CDR2 YYNGEE. This CDR3 has 16 residues. Germline trimming cut 1 base from V and 4 bases from J; bases unmatched to any gene: 6. For the CDR3, the DNA is TGTGCCAGCAGCGTAAGGGGACAGGGGATACCAGATACGCAGTATTTT. Its protein is CASSVRGQGIPDTQYF. The entire variable domain, with the rest obtained from reference TRBV9 and TRBJ2-3, is as follows: DSGVTQTPKHLITATGQRVTLRCSPRSGDLSVYWYQQSLDQGLQFLIQYYNGEERAKGNILERFSAQQFPDLHSELNLSSLELGDSALYFCASSVRGQGIPDTQYFGPGTRLTVL.

This chain links TRBV19 with TRBJ1-4; TRBD1 is a possible D gene (5 bases). The germline CDR1 and CDR2 sequences are LNHDA and SQIVND (reference sequence). The CDR3 covers 16 residues. V was shortened by 1 base and J by 8 bases, with 17 bases between the two germline ends. The CDR3 spells CASSIGSGRTAEKLFF. CDR3 DNA: TGTGCCAGTAGTATAGGTTCGGGACGGACCGCCGAAAAACTGTTTTTT. Full variable domain (rest looked up from reference TRBV19 and TRBJ1-4): DGGITQSPKYLFRKEGQNVTLSCEQNLNHDAMYWYRQDPGQGLRLIYYSQIVNDFQKGDIAEGYSVSREKKESFPLTVTSAQKNPTAFYLCASSIGSGRTAEKLFFGSGTQLSVL.

The chain links TRBV29-1 to TRBJ1-2; TRBD1 matches 9 bases. The CDR3 is 15 residues long. With 4 bases clipped from V and 3 bases from J, the junction kept 9 bases outside the gene matches. Germline V lookup: CDR1 SQVTM, CDR2 ANQGSEA. Here the CDR3 DNA reads TGCAGCGTTGCGGACAGGGGAGAGGAGGACTATGGCTACACCTTC. It codes for CSVADRGEEDYGYTF.

CDR3: CASSLALLSADTQYF. CDR3 sequence (DNA): TGTGCCAGCAGCTTGGCCCTCTTGTCGGCAGATACGCAGTATTTT. The chain recombines TRBV5-6 with TRBJ2-3, with unresolved D. Deletions cut 0 bases from V and 4 bases from J, with 12 bases between. This CDR3 spans 15 amino acids. CDR1 SGHDT and CDR2 YYEEEE come from the germline V gene.